Listed here are 15 T cell receptor beta chains from one sample, sequenced in a study of CD8 T cells in Susac syndrome. An amount of RNA that ranged from about 0.45 to 1 ug was reverse transcribed with random hexamers. TCRdb redid the calling of the immunoSEQ multiplex PCR reads with MiXCR, one entry per CDR3 protein. The sample lists 120,000 or so distinct CDR3 sequences, around 94% occurring once. Sequencing was carried out using CD8+ T cells from PBMCs. These receptors were obtained from a human donor with Susac syndrome.

The genes are TRBV7-9 and TRBJ2-5; D is perhaps TRBD1 (6 bases). The CDR3 length is 13 residues. Trimming removed 5 bases from V and 3 bases from J, with 10 bases in between. Germline assignment: CDR1 SEHNR and CDR2 FQNEAQ (reference sequence). CDR3 protein: CASSPRGKETQYF. The CDR3, as DNA: TGTGCCAGCAGCCCGAGGGGGAAAGAGACCCAGTACTTC. Full variable domain (missing parts from reference TRBV7-9 and TRBJ2-5): DTGVSQNPRHKITKRGQNVTFRCDPISEHNRLYWYRQTLGQGPEFLTYFQNEAQLEKSRLLSDRFSAERPKGSFSTLEIQRTEQGDSAMYLCASSPRGKETQYFGPGTRLLVL.

The genes are TRBV12-3 or TRBV12-4 and TRBJ1-2, with TRBD1 matching 12 bases. This CDR3 is built from 14 residues. The trim removed 6 bases at V and 6 bases at J, leaving 5 bases unmatched. In DNA, the CDR3 is TGTGCCAGCAGAATGGGACAGGGGGCGGATGGCTACACCTTC. Encoded protein: CASRMGQGADGYTF.

The V call is TRBV20-1, the J call TRBJ1-1; tentative D call: TRBD1 (5 bases). V lost 0 bases to trimming and J lost 3 bases, with 11 bases between them. The CDR3 spans 14 residues. CDR1 DFQATT and CDR2 SNEGSKA come from the germline V gene (reference sequence). The CDR3: CSARDRGADTEAFF. CDR3 nucleotides: TGCAGTGCTAGAGATCGAGGGGCGGACACTGAAGCTTTCTTT.

The V and J genes are TRBV11-2 and TRBJ1-1; the D is unclear. The CDR3 is 14 residues long. Germline-derived CDR1 and CDR2 are SGHAT and FQNNGV. The V and J ends lost 3 bases and 0 bases respectively, with 8 bases between them. The CDR3 spells CASSLFGVNTEAFF. The DNA of the CDR3 is TGTGCCAGCAGCTTGTTCGGCGTGAACACTGAAGCTTTCTTT.

The J gene is TRBJ2-6, the V gene TRBV5-1; unclear D gene. This CDR3 contains 15 residues. Deletions cut 3 bases from V and 1 base from J, with 8 bases between. Germline loops: CDR1 SGHRS, CDR2 YFSETQ. The CDR3 nucleotides are TGCGCCAGCAGCTACTCGGCTTCTGGGGCCAACGTCCTGACTTTC. This encodes CASSYSASGANVLTF.

The V call is TRBV30, the J call TRBJ1-1; the D is unclear. Trimming cost V 5 bases and J 3 bases, with 4 bases left between them. CDR3 length equals 10 residues. Looked up from germline, CDR1 is GTSNPN and CDR2 is SVGIG (reference sequence). The CDR3 bases are TGTGCCTGGTCTTACACTGAAGCTTTCTTT. Protein: CAWSYTEAFF.

This chain uses TRBV21-1 with TRBJ2-1; the table calls TRBD2, which could not be checked here. TRBV21-1 has pseudogene status. The CDR3 sequence is 16 residues long. Here the CDR3 reads CASQRSSGGFYNEQFF. CDR3 coding DNA: TGTGCCAGCCAGCGGTCTAGCGGGGGATTCTACAATGAGCAGTTCTTC.

The J gene is TRBJ2-7, the V gene TRBV11-3, with D perhaps matching TRBD1 (5 bases). There are 14 residues in the CDR3. V was clipped by 4 bases and J by 2 bases, with 12 bases between them. The germline V gene encodes CDR1 SGHNT and CDR2 YENEEA. DNA for the CDR3: TGTGCCAGCAGCTCACAGGAGCACCCCTACGAGCAGTACTTC. This gives the protein CASSSQEHPYEQYF.

The table lists this clonotype with a count of one. The rearrangement joins TRBV29-1 to TRBJ1-1; TRBD1 matches 9 bases. CDR1 is SQVTM, CDR2 ANQGSEA, per germline. There are 13 residues in the CDR3. Trimming removed 7 bases from V and 5 bases from J; junction bases left unmatched: 8. The CDR3 region is CSGLTGGRTEAFF. In DNA form, the CDR3 reads TGCAGCGGATTGACAGGGGGGAGGACTGAAGCTTTCTTT. The variable domain in full, completed from reference TRBV29-1 and TRBJ1-1, reads SAVISQKPSRDICQRGTSLTIQCQVDSQVTMMFWYRQQPGQSLTLIATANQGSEATYESGFVIDKFPISRPNLTFSTLTVSNMSPEDSSIYLCSGLTGGRTEAFFGQGTRLTVV.

The chain employs TRBV30 and TRBJ2-3; TRBD2 matches 10 bases. Per the germline V gene, CDR1 is GTSNPN and CDR2 is SVGIG (reference sequence). This CDR3 has 16 amino acids. V dropped 3 bases and J dropped 3; count of bases not matched to a gene: 9. The CDR3 spells CAWRRGTSDRTDTQYF. The CDR3 DNA is TGTGCCTGGAGGAGGGGGACTAGCGACAGGACAGATACGCAGTATTTT.

The chain combines TRBV15 with TRBJ1-1; D may be TRBD1 (5 bases). Germline CDR1 reads LNHNV; CDR2 reads YYDKDF (reference sequence). The CDR3 consists of 16 residues. V was trimmed by 0 bases and J by 1 base, leaving 12 bases between them. CDR3 residues: CATSRDLGRRNTEAFF. The CDR3 nucleotides read TGTGCCACCAGCAGAGATCTGGGACGGCGGAACACTGAAGCTTTCTTT.

This chain joins TRBV4-2 and TRBJ2-2; 7 positions agree with TRBD2. Germline-derived CDR1 and CDR2 are LGHNA and YNFKEQ. This CDR3 spans 17 amino acids. V lost 0 bases to trimming and J lost 1 base; unmatched junction nucleotides: 5. For the CDR3, the DNA is TGTGCCAGCAGCCAAGATGGTGGCGGGAGGAACACCGGGGAGCTGTTTTTT. It specifies CASSQDGGGRNTGELFF.

The V call is TRBV20-1, the J call TRBJ2-7; D is uncertain. Trimming took off 3 bases at V and 2 bases at J, with 11 bases between the two ends. This CDR3 contains 13 residues. Germline assignment: CDR1 DFQATT and CDR2 SNEGSKA (reference sequence). The CDR3 nucleotides are TGCAGTGCTAGTACAGAAACCGCCTACGAGCAGTACTTC. It codes for CSASTETAYEQYF.

V is TRBV7-6 and J is TRBJ2-1; the D gene is possibly TRBD2 (5 bases). The germline CDR1 and CDR2 sequences are SGHVS and FNYEAQ. Trimming stripped 2 bases from V and 7 bases from J, with 12 bases between. This CDR3 has 14 amino acids. The CDR3 is CASSLLLAENEQFF. CDR3 DNA sequence: TGTGCCAGCAGCTTATTGCTAGCTGAAAATGAGCAGTTCTTC.

The chain joins TRBV12-3 or TRBV12-4 to TRBJ1-3; D is uncertain. Trimming left V 2 bases short and J 0 bases short, with 5 bases between. The CDR3 is 14 residues long. CDR3 coding DNA: TGTGCCAGCAGTTTACAGAGCTCTGGAAACACCATATATTTT. Its translation: CASSLQSSGNTIYF.